The next 23 T cell receptor beta chains were all read from a single sample in a study of T cell repertoires in cytomegalovirus infection. TCRdb itself ran the reads through MiXCR, one entry per CDR3 protein. Here the sample spans roughly 280,000 distinct CDR3 sequences, about 13% being singletons. The sequencing input was PBMCs. The receptors were gathered from a human donor in good health (CMV status not recorded). Some clones in this sample may be carry-over from other donors' samples.

This chain connects TRBV20-1 to TRBJ2-2; 8 bases match TRBD1. After removal of 6 bases from V and 6 bases from J, the junction contained 9 bases not matched to a gene. The CDR3 has 14 residues. In germline, CDR1 is DFQATT, CDR2 SNEGSKA (reference sequence). CDR3 nucleotide sequence: TGCAGTGCCACCAGGGGGCCTTTACCCGGGGAGCTGTTTTTT. This codes for CSATRGPLPGELFF.

This clonotype was found many times. The chain has TRBV7-3 and TRBJ2-2; no firm D call. With 1 base removed from V and 1 base from J, the gap between germline ends came to 7 bases. Germline values: CDR1 SGHTA, CDR2 FQGTGA. This CDR3 region has 15 residues. CDR3 sequence (DNA): TGTGCCAGCAGCTTAATGCCGAAGAACACCGGGGAGCTGTTTTTT. It codes for CASSLMPKNTGELFF.

This clonotype was counted ten times or more. CDR3 loop: CASSSPKGQGINTIYF. CDR3 DNA sequence: TGTGCCAGCAGTTCGCCTAAAGGACAGGGGATCAACACCATATATTTT. The gene calls are TRBV28 and TRBJ1-3, with 9 bases lining up with TRBD1. J was trimmed by 7 bases and V by 4 bases; bases with no gene match: 11. The V gene's germline CDR1 is MDHEN and CDR2 SYDVKM. CDR3 length equals 16 residues.

This clonotype was found a few times. V and J are TRBV19 and TRBJ1-2; 7 nucleotides line up with TRBD1. Germline V CDR1 and CDR2: LNHDA, SQIVND (reference sequence). V trimming: 5 bases; J trimming: 1 base; junction bases outside the gene matches: 13. The CDR3 runs to 17 residues. The chain's CDR3 is CASSSGQILTSNYGYTF. CDR3 in DNA: TGTGCCAGTAGTTCGGGACAGATACTTACTAGTAACTATGGCTACACCTTC.

This clonotype was counted at least ten times. The chain employs TRBV6-5 and TRBJ1-1, with unresolved D. CDR3 size: 13 residues. CDR1 and CDR2 (germline): MNHEY, SVGAGI. V lost 3 bases and J 4 bases, leaving 9 bases between the germline ends. CDR3 protein: CASSYRGVTEAFF. The CDR3 nucleotides read TGTGCCAGCAGTTATCGGGGAGTCACTGAAGCTTTCTTT.

This clonotype has a count of ten or more. A junction boundary mismatches the germline segment, possibly from a read error. The genes are TRBV7-9 and TRBJ2-1; D is unresolved. The CDR3 loop spans 14 amino acids. Germline values: CDR1 SEHNR, CDR2 FQNEAQ (reference sequence). CDR3 sequence: CASSIASSYNEQFF. The DNA of the CDR3 is TGTGCCAGCAGCATAGCCAGCTCCTACAATGAGCAGTTCTTC.

The chain recombines TRBV5-6 with TRBJ2-2, with D perhaps matching TRBD1 or TRBD2 (6 bases each). Deletions cut 0 bases from V and 5 bases from J, with 11 bases between. There are 15 residues in the CDR3. Germline loops: CDR1 SGHDT, CDR2 YYEEEE. The CDR3 sequence is CASSLGRGRTGELFF. CDR3 coding DNA: TGTGCCAGCAGCTTGGGTCGGGGGCGAACCGGGGAGCTGTTTTTT.

V and J are TRBV20-1 and TRBJ1-2; D call uncertain. Trimming removed 0 bases at V and 4 bases at J, with 18 bases between. Germline V gene data show CDR1 as DFQATT and CDR2 as SNEGSKA (reference sequence). CDR3 length: 16 residues. CDR3 in amino acids: CSARDQVPSTRYGYTF. DNA for the CDR3: TGCAGTGCTAGAGATCAGGTCCCCTCAACCCGCTATGGCTACACCTTC.

This clonotype has ten or more counts. This chain links TRBV7-6 with TRBJ1-1; 10 bases agree with TRBD1. The germline gives CDR1 SGHVS, CDR2 FNYEAQ. The CDR3 consists of 13 residues. The trim removed 1 base at V and 8 bases at J, leaving 1 base unmatched. The CDR3 spells CASSLGTGGEAFF. CDR3 DNA sequence: TGTGCCAGCAGCTTAGGGACAGGGGGAGAAGCTTTCTTT.

This clonotype came up many times. The chain joins TRBV10-3 to TRBJ2-7; 11 nucleotides match TRBD2. The germline V gene encodes CDR1 ENHRY and CDR2 SYGVKD. Trimming cost V 6 bases and J 4 bases; bases outside gene matches: 5. The CDR3 has 14 residues. DNA of the CDR3: TGTGCCATCAGAACTAGCGGGAGTATGTACGAGCAGTACTTC. Translating it yields CAIRTSGSMYEQYF.

Ten or more counts support this clonotype. The chain links TRBV12-3 or TRBV12-4 to TRBJ1-4; the match to TRBD1 covers 8 bases. The CDR3 spans 15 residues. Losses at the gene ends were 7 bases for V and 2 bases for J; bases not matched to a gene: 6. CDR3 DNA: TGTGCCAGCACCTGGTACAGGGGGACTAATGAAAAACTGTTTTTT. Its translation: CASTWYRGTNEKLFF.

This clonotype was counted many times. The rearrangement links TRBV28 to TRBJ1-5, with a weak D call TRBD1 (6 bases). With 10 bases removed from V and 6 bases from J, the gap between germline ends came to 16 bases. From germline, CDR1 is MDHEN and CDR2 SYDVKM. This CDR3 is 13 amino acids long. CDR3 loop: CAIARDKLQPQHF. CDR3 coding DNA: TGTGCCATCGCTCGGGACAAACTTCAGCCCCAGCATTTT. The complete variable domain, with remaining parts taken from reference TRBV28 and TRBJ1-5, reads DVKVTQSSRYLVKRTGEKVFLECVQDMDHENMFWYRQDPGLGLRLIYFSYDVKMKEKGDIPEGYSVSREKKERFSLILESASTNQTSMYLCAIARDKLQPQHFGDGTRLSIL.

This clonotype was counted a few times. The V gene is TRBV20-1, the J gene TRBJ2-5, with 7 nucleotides matching TRBD2. Unmatched junction bases numbered 9, after V lost 6 bases and J lost 2 bases. Looked up from germline, CDR1 is DFQATT and CDR2 is SNEGSKA (reference sequence). The CDR3 loop spans 14 amino acids. The CDR3, as DNA: TGCAGTGCCGGTAGCGGGTTACAGCAAGAGACCCAGTACTTC. This sequence encodes CSAGSGLQQETQYF.

This clonotype was counted many times. The chain carries TRBV28 and TRBJ2-1, with 15 bases aligning to TRBD2. CDR1 and CDR2 from the germline V gene are MDHEN and SYDVKM. Trimming took 5 bases from V and 3 from J; bases not matched to a gene: 5. The CDR3 totals 17 residues. The CDR3 is CASSTGLAGGLYNEQFF. The CDR3 DNA is TGTGCCAGCAGTACGGGACTAGCGGGAGGACTCTACAATGAGCAGTTCTTC.

This clonotype showed up just a few times. V is TRBV6-2 or TRBV6-3 and J is TRBJ2-7, with TRBD1 matching over 8 bases. The germline V gene encodes CDR1 MNHEY and CDR2 SVGEGT. V lost 6 bases and J lost 6; bases outside the gene matches: 16. The CDR3 runs 16 residues. The chain's CDR3 is CASSSTPGGPLSEQYF. As DNA, the CDR3 is TGTGCCAGCAGCTCGACCCCAGGGGGCCCTTTGAGCGAGCAGTACTTC.

This chain joins TRBV14 and TRBJ2-7; no clear D gene. The V end lost 3 bases, the J end lost 0 bases, and 21 bases lay between the germline ends. Germline assignment: CDR1 SGHDN and CDR2 FVKESK. This CDR3 comprises 18 residues. The CDR3 DNA sequence: TGTGCCAGCAGCCAGCGTACCCCTGGCGGTCGGCACTCCTACGAGCAGTACTTC. This codes for CASSQRTPGGRHSYEQYF.

This clonotype turned up a few times. The chain links TRBV12-3 or TRBV12-4 to TRBJ2-7, with 11 bases that match TRBD2. This CDR3 spans 14 amino acids. With V trimmed by 6 bases and J by 7 bases, 8 bases remained unmatched. CDR3 region: CASSLAGGVREQYF. CDR3 DNA sequence: TGTGCCAGCAGCCTAGCGGGGGGCGTGCGGGAGCAGTACTTC.

This clonotype was found many times. The chain employs TRBV7-2 and TRBJ2-2; 10 bases match TRBD1. Germline values: CDR1 SGHTA, CDR2 FQGNSA. The V and J ends lost 5 bases and 2 bases, in that order; junction bases with no gene match: 2. The CDR3 spans 15 residues. The CDR3 spells CASSRTGGNTGELFF. The CDR3 DNA sequence: TGTGCCAGCAGCAGGACAGGGGGAAACACCGGGGAGCTGTTTTTT.

This clonotype was seen repeatedly, ten times or more. This sequence joins TRBV4-3 and TRBJ2-3, with TRBD1 matching 7 bases. V trimming: 0 bases; J trimming: 0 bases; junction bases outside the gene matches: 12. The CDR3 runs to 19 residues. From germline, CDR1 is LGHNA and CDR2 YSLEER. CDR3 residues: CASSQDTAAGTASTDTQYF. Written as DNA, the CDR3 is TGCGCCAGCAGCCAAGATACGGCCGCCGGGACAGCTAGCACAGATACGCAGTATTTT.

With regard to this clonotype: A read error may explain this, as a much larger clone is one base away. The V and J genes are TRBV11-2 and TRBJ2-7; D is uncertain. Germline CDR1 reads SGHAT; CDR2 reads FQNNGV. The germline V and J ends were trimmed by 2 bases and 7 bases, with 12 bases remaining between them. The CDR3 runs 13 residues. DNA of the CDR3: TGTGCCAGCAGCTTAACACCCAGTATGGAGCAGTACTTC. This sequence encodes CASSLTPSMEQYF. The variable domain in full, completed from reference TRBV11-2 and TRBJ2-7, reads EAGVAQSPRYKIIEKRQSVAFWCNPISGHATLYWYQQILGQGPKLLIQFQNNGVVDDSQLPKDRFSAERLKGVDSTLKIQPAKLEDSAVYLCASSLTPSMEQYFGPGTRLTVT.

This clonotype was seen at least ten times. The chain is built from TRBV7-9 and TRBJ2-7; D gene unclear. Germline CDR1 and CDR2: SEHNR and FQNEAQ (reference sequence). The CDR3 runs to 16 residues. V shed 3 bases and J shed 0 bases, with 15 bases lying between them. CDR3 in amino acids: CASSFHPGPFSYEQYF. The DNA of the CDR3 is TGTGCCAGCAGCTTTCACCCAGGACCCTTCTCCTACGAGCAGTACTTC.

This chain's CDR3 is CASRFGVGAVGETQYF. The CDR3 DNA sequence: TGTGCCAGCCGGTTTGGGGTAGGGGCGGTGGGAGAGACCCAGTACTTC. The chain joins TRBV28 to TRBJ2-5; maybe TRBD1 (5 bases). The CDR3 runs 16 residues. The germline gives CDR1 MDHEN, CDR2 SYDVKM. V was shortened by 8 bases and J by 4 bases, with 23 bases between the two germline ends.

In this sample, this clonotype turned up many times. The chain carries TRBV11-2 and TRBJ2-7; 10 nucleotides align to TRBD2. Germline V gene data show CDR1 as SGHAT and CDR2 as FQNNGV. This CDR3 comprises 14 residues. The V gene end was trimmed by 3 bases and the J gene end by 3 bases; junction bases not matched to a gene: 2. CDR3 DNA sequence: TGTGCCAGCAGCTTCTCTAGCGGGGGCTACGAGCAGTACTTC. This translates into CASSFSSGGYEQYF.